The T cell receptor (beta chain) under discussion was sequenced for a study of blood T cells in healthy people across ages (dated by TCRdb to the mid-2010s). Turning to the overall study: In model experiments, roughly one uniquely barcoded TCR beta cDNA molecule per two T cells was captured by template switching. To track age-related changes in TCR beta repertoire diversity, the study relied on deep sequencing normalized with unique cDNA molecular identifiers. Four age groups were formed from the donors: young (average 16 years), middle-aged (approximately 40), aged (62) and long-lived (approximately 78). Two additional independent replicas of 1 million unique cDNA reads from the same blood draw were analyzed for two donors (one aged 18 to 30 and one aged 80 or older). General conclusions and limits of the study: The CMV infection status of donors was not known, potentially confounding age-related changes in expanded clonotypes. Total diversity estimates from one million sequenced T cells were considered lower bounds and underestimates. There was a strong correlation between observed TCR beta diversity and the percentage of naive T cells measured by flow cytometry. Compared with the aged group, more naive CD4+ T cells, fewer expanded clones and increased TCR diversity were shown by the long-lived group, suggesting age selection. Bulk unsorted PBMC profiling prevented conclusive comparison of naive and antigen-experienced compartments. As age increased, observed TCR beta diversity per million T cells dropped in a roughly linear way, and a significant reduction was already evident by age 40.

From cysteine to phenylalanine, the CDR3 is 16 amino acids long. Only the CDR3 region is kept as DNA, spanning 48 bases read in frame from base 1. The germline V gene encodes CDR1 SGHTA and CDR2 FQGTGA. Relative to germline, V is missing 6 bases and J is missing 2 bases, with 11 bases of the junction outside any gene match. In regard to this clonotype: What antigen it recognizes has not been identified. No quality values exist for individual bases; no much larger clone is one base distant.

Library preparation used 5' RACE. Sequenced using an Illumina HiSeq 2500. A second roughly 7 to 11 cycle PCR used a sample-barcoded 5' primer and a J-beta primer mix. A template-switch 5' adaptor carrying 12 random nucleotides introduced a unique molecular identifier onto each TCR beta cDNA molecule. At least 2.5 million CDR3-containing paired-end reads were obtained from each sample. First-strand cDNA synthesis was performed from all RNA using the Mint cDNA synthesis kit, with priming by a TRBC-specific oligonucleotide. Following uracil-DNA glycosylase treatment, all cDNA underwent a first 18-cycle PCR with the universal primers M1SS and BC2_uni_R. The original pipeline was this. Each sample was normalized by randomly selecting 1 million high-quality reads, each carrying a distinct molecular identifier. Reads with shared molecular identifiers were discarded instead of being binned into consensus sequences. MiTCR, with a Q25 quality threshold and the strictest error-elimination algorithm, was used for CDR3 identification, clonotype clustering and error correction. A nonparametric unseen species model with Euler transformation was used to estimate a lower bound on total TCR beta diversity. TCRdb reran the public reads through fastp at Q25 and MiXCR, keeping productive beta chains. Duplicate CDR3 protein sequences are folded into a single record with the most common DNA and genes. TCRdb assigned the V and J calls; the authors' analysis was not used. Across this sample there are some 890,000 distinct CDR3 sequences, with about 27% seen only once. The top ten clones comprise 10% of the sample.

The 40 or so donors, aged about 6 to 95 years, were systemically healthy Caucasian individuals from Russia. Each donor gave ten milliliters of peripheral blood, collected into EDTA-treated Vacutainer tubes. Ficoll-Paque density-gradient centrifugation was used to isolate PBMCs, with at least 6.5 million obtained per sample. Trizol reagent was used to extract total RNA from PBMCs, with at least 5 micrograms per sample. Naive CD45RAhigh/CD27high T cell percentages were measured by flow cytometry on a PBMC aliquot from every donor. These records were also assigned to another study, of T cells of mothers and their children. The second paper states: The donors were nine systemically healthy Caucasian individuals, made up of three mothers and their six children. cDNA synthesis consumed the entire amount of extracted RNA, loaded at approximately 1.6 ug RNA in each 15 ul reaction. In the second PCR, sample barcodes and 2-4 random nucleotides were introduced via the M1S primer. More than 8.5 million TCR beta CDR3 reads were obtained from each mother, and 2.5 million to 3.5 million reads were obtained from each child. Thymic selection shapes the output of TCR recombination in a similar way in related and unrelated pairs, and inherited differences have a minor effect. Normalized repertoire overlap was always slightly but never significantly higher in related than unrelated mother-child pairs. Persistent microchimeric T cell clones were not detected, at a sensitivity of about 90 clones per million clonotypes. In the study, deep NGS was used to compare the TCR beta repertoires of mothers and children, and features distinguishing related mother-child pairs from unrelated individuals were sought. On average, the children were approximately 11 +/- 4 years old, while the mothers were 40 +/- 4 years old. After adapters were ligated using NEBNext reagents, the libraries underwent 100+100 nt paired-end sequencing on an Illumina HiSeq 2000. To prevent cross-contamination, the mother and child libraries were prepared a month apart and were sequenced in separate runs. Between 500,000 and 2,000,000 distinct TCR beta clonotypes were identified per donor. Naive TCR beta clonotypes were estimated from low-frequency clonotypes matched to each donor's FACS-determined naive share, without sorting.

Sequencing input: blood. Here the chain combines TRBV7-3 and TRBJ1-2, with 8 bases in between that match TRBD1. The receptor comes from a woman aged 40 to 55 in good health. Here is the DNA: TGTGCCAGCAGGTCCACCGGGACAGGAAAAAACTATGGCTACACCTTC. This yields the protein CASRSTGTGKNYGYTF.